Listed below are T cell receptor beta chains from one sample, sequenced in a study of T cell repertoires in aging, cancer and after chemotherapy. TCRdb reprocessed the multiplex PCR reads via MiXCR and lists one record per CDR3 protein. The sample records some 2,500 distinct CDR3 sequences, about 21% being singletons. Material for sequencing was blood. The receptors were sampled from a human donor with a solid tumor. CDR3s include the opening cysteine and the closing phenylalanine or tryptophan. The D gene is left open where the match is weak. Expanded clones are given a class, and other clones once, few, many or no size at all.

TRBJ2-1,NA,TRBV5-1,NA,CASSYRLSGTNEQFF,TGCGCCAGCAGCTATCGCTTATCCGGGACAAATGAGCAGTTCTTC
TRBJ2-7,few,TRBV20-1,NA,CSARPPDSPTGYEQYF,TGCAGTGCTAGACCTCCGGATAGCCCAACGGGCTACGAGCAGTACTTC
TRBJ1-1,NA,TRBV24-1,NA,CATSDWLGEAFF,TGTGCCACCAGTGATTGGCTGGGCGAAGCTTTCTTT
TRBJ2-5,few,TRBV4-2,TRBD2,CASSQGDGGDLAQYF,TGTGCCAGCAGCCAAGGTGACGGGGGGGACTTGGCCCAGTACTTC
TRBJ2-7,few,TRBV12-5,TRBD2,CASGTGGGAYEQYF,TGTGCTAGTGGAACCGGCGGGGGGGCCTACGAGCAGTACTTC
TRBJ2-2,NA,TRBV11-2,TRBD1,CASGQGINTVELFF,TGTGCCAGCGGACAGGGCATTAACACCGTGGAGCTGTTTTTT
TRBJ1-5,few,TRBV19,NA,CASKFFDYNQPQHF,TGTGCCAGTAAGTTCTTTGATTACAATCAGCCCCAGCATTTT
TRBJ2-2,few,TRBV6-2/TRBV6-3,TRBD2,CASSIAGGPWTGELFF,TGTGCCAGCAGTATAGCGGGGGGGCCTTGGACCGGGGAGCTGTTTTTT
TRBJ2-4,few,TRBV6-2/TRBV6-3,TRBD2,CASSSAGGPYIQYF,TGTGCCAGCAGTTCAGCGGGGGGGCCGTACATTCAGTACTTC
TRBJ1-2,medium-sized,TRBV5-6,TRBD1,CASSALDRGSYGYTF,TGTGCCAGCAGCGCGTTGGACAGGGGGAGCTATGGCTACACCTTC
TRBJ2-3,medium-sized,TRBV7-9,NA,CASSFGSTDTQYF,TGTGCCAGCAGCTTTGGTAGCACAGATACGCAGTATTTT
TRBJ2-1,medium-sized,TRBV7-2,TRBD2,CASRGAGENNEQFF,TGTGCCAGCAGGGGAGCGGGGGAAAACAATGAGCAGTTCTTC
TRBJ2-1,few,TRBV19,NA,CASSPRLQYNEQFF,TGTGCCAGTAGTCCCCGGCTCCAATACAATGAGCAGTTCTTC
TRBJ1-1,medium-sized,TRBV10-3,NA,CATRPVGDTEAFF,TGTGCCACCAGGCCTGTGGGGGACACTGAAGCTTTCTTT
TRBJ1-5,NA,TRBV12-3/TRBV12-4,TRBD1,CASSRTGSNQPQHF,TGTGCCAGCAGTAGGACAGGTAGCAATCAGCCCCAGCATTTT
TRBJ2-3,few,TRBV7-2,TRBD2,CASSPQGAGNTDTQYF,TGTGCCAGCAGCCCCCAAGGAGCGGGGAACACAGATACGCAGTATTTT
TRBJ2-7,NA,TRBV7-2,NA,CVSSFLRGGGRSYEQYF,TGTGTTAGCAGCTTCTTACGAGGAGGGGGCAGGAGCTACGAGCAGTACTTC
TRBJ1-3,NA,TRBV7-9,TRBD1,CASSANRDRVSGNTIYF,TGTGCCAGCAGCGCCAACCGGGACAGGGTATCTGGAAACACCATATATTTT
TRBJ1-2,NA,TRBV5-1,TRBD1,CASSARQGWRNYGYTF,TGCGCCAGCAGCGCCCGACAGGGGTGGAGGAACTATGGCTACACCTTC
TRBJ1-2,NA,TRBV6-6,TRBD1,CASSLLGGDGYTF,TGTGCCAGCAGTTTATTAGGGGGCGACGGCTACACCTTC